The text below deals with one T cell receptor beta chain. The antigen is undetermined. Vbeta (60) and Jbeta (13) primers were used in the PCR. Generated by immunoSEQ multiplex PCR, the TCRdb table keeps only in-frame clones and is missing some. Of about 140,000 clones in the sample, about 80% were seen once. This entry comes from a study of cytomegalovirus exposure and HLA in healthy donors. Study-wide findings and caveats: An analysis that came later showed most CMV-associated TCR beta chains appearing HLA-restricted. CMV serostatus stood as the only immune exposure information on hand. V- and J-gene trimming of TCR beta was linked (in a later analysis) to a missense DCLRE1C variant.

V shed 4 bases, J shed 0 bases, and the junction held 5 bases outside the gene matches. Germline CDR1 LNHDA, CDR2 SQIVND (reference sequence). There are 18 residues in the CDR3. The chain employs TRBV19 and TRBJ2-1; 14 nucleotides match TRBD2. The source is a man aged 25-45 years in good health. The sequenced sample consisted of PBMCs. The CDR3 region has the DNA TGTGCCAGTAGTAGGGGACTAGCGGGAGCGGGCTCCTACAATGAGCAGTTCTTC. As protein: CASSRGLAGAGSYNEQFF.